A single sample is the source of the 23 T cell receptor beta chains below, sequenced in a study of T cells in Graves' hyperthyroidism and ophthalmopathy. It was RNA transcripts that yielded the amplified TCR beta CDR3 regions. During a first-round RT-PCR of the TCR CDR3, the HTBI primer set was used. One entry per CDR3 protein results from TCRdb running MiXCR on the multiplex PCR reads. Of some 250,000 distinct CDR3 sequences listed, 13% to 15% are singletons. Sequenced sample: blood. The receptors were sampled from a woman between 45 and 60 years old with Graves' hyperthyroidism that later progressed to Graves' ophthalmopathy.

The CDR3 sequence: CASSDRTSGRARYNEQFF. The CDR3 DNA reads as TGCGCCAGCAGTGACAGGACTAGCGGGAGGGCCCGCTACAATGAGCAGTTCTTC. The chain couples TRBV10-1 to TRBJ2-1, with 15 positions matching TRBD2. From germline, CDR1 is WNHNN and CDR2 SYGVQD (reference sequence). The ends lost 3 bases at V and 3 bases at J; junction bases unmatched: 6. The CDR3 has 18 residues.

As regards this clonotype: Being one base from a much bigger clone, this may be a read error. V gene TRBV3-1 combines with J gene TRBJ1-2; D not resolved. Germline V CDR1 and CDR2: LGHDT, YNNKEL (reference sequence). The CDR3 runs to 12 residues. The CDR3 spells CASSQGAGGYIF. The CDR3, as DNA: TGTGCCAGCAGCCAAGGAGCTGGTGGCTACATCTTC.

This clonotype has ten or more counts. The chain carries TRBV2 and TRBJ2-7, with D perhaps TRBD2 (6 bases). CDR1 is SNHLY, CDR2 FYNNEI, per germline. The CDR3 is made up of 15 amino acids. V was shortened by 8 bases and J by 3 bases, with 20 bases between the two germline ends. The CDR3 region is CASREGRPVGYEQYF. CDR3 bases: TGTGCCAGCCGAGAAGGGAGGCCGGTCGGCTACGAGCAGTACTTC.

This clonotype was seen at least ten times. This chain connects TRBV29-1 to TRBJ1-1, with 7 bases aligning to TRBD1. The J segment lost 5 bases and the V segment lost 7 bases, leaving 13 bases of the junction unmatched. Germline V CDR1 and CDR2: SQVTM, ANQGSEA. This CDR3 is built from 14 residues. CDR3 in DNA: TGCAGCGGGGACCCAGGGGGTAGAGGGACTGAAGCTTTCTTT. Its translation: CSGDPGGRGTEAFF.

This clonotype turned up a few times. The V gene is TRBV7-2, the J gene TRBJ2-1, with 7 bases fitting TRBD2. V was clipped by 3 bases and J by 8 bases; unmatched bases: 19. The CDR3 consists of 18 residues. Germline-derived CDR1 and CDR2 are SGHTA and FQGNSA. The CDR3 DNA follows: TGTGCCAGCAGCTTTAAGCGTTTCGGGACTACCCTTAGCGATGAGCAGTTCTTC. Amino acids: CASSFKRFGTTLSDEQFF. Drawing the rest from reference TRBV7-2 and TRBJ2-1, the complete variable domain is GAGVSQSPSNKVTEKGKDVELRCDPISGHTALYWYRQSLGQGLEFLIYFQGNSAPDKSGLPSDRFSAERTGGSVSTLTIQRTQQEDSAVYLCASSFKRFGTTLSDEQFFGPGTRLTVL.

This sequence joins TRBV15 and TRBJ2-7, with no clear D. The CDR3 has 11 amino acids. The germline V gene encodes CDR1 LNHNV and CDR2 YYDKDF (reference sequence). Trimming removed 3 bases from V and 4 bases from J, with 4 bases in between. CDR3 bases: TGTGCCACCAGCAGCTTATACGAGCAGTACTTC. Residues: CATSSLYEQYF.

This rearrangement joins TRBV29-1 to TRBJ1-2; TRBD1 agrees at 7 bases. Germline values: CDR1 SQVTM, CDR2 ANQGSEA. This CDR3 spans 12 amino acids. V dropped 5 bases and J dropped 7; count of bases not matched to a gene: 7. As DNA, the CDR3 is TGCAGCGTTTTCACAGGGGTCGGTGGCTACACCTTC. This translates into CSVFTGVGGYTF.

The sample holds many counts of this clonotype. The chain combines TRBV7-8 with TRBJ2-7; TRBD2 aligns across 7 bases. Germline CDR1 and CDR2: SGHVS and FQNEAQ. The CDR3 runs to 16 residues. With V trimmed by 5 bases and J by 4 bases, 14 bases remained unmatched. For the CDR3, the DNA is TGTGCCAGCAGCCAAGTAGTGGGAGGGGATGGGTACGAGCAGTACTTC. Translated, it gives CASSQVVGGDGYEQYF.

Remarks on this clonotype: A much larger clonotype is one base distant, so this may be a read error. The V gene is TRBV30, the J gene TRBJ1-1; TRBD1 agrees at 9 bases. This CDR3 contains 16 residues. Germline V lookup: CDR1 GTSNPN, CDR2 SVGIG (reference sequence). CDR3 amino acids: CAWNPGTGLDWTGAFF. CDR3 DNA: TGTGCCTGGAACCCCGGGACAGGGTTAGACTGGACTGGAGCTTTCTTT.

The chain has TRBV6-1 and TRBJ2-2, with 11 bases identical to TRBD2. Trimming removed 6 bases from V and 7 bases from J; junction bases left unmatched: 7. This CDR3 is 15 amino acids long. Germline V CDR1 and CDR2: MNHNS, SASEGT. Here the CDR3 reads CASSAGLADYGELFF. The CDR3 DNA sequence: TGTGCCAGCAGCGCGGGACTAGCGGATTACGGGGAGCTGTTTTTT.

This clonotype was picked up many times. The rearrangement joins TRBV27 to TRBJ2-2; the match to TRBD2 covers 8 bases. The ends lost 6 bases at V and 7 bases at J; junction bases unmatched: 16. From germline, CDR1 is MNHEY and CDR2 SMNVEV (reference sequence). The CDR3 has 17 residues. Here the CDR3 DNA reads TGTGCCAGCAGCACTCTGACCAGCGGGAGATATGGCGGGGAGCTGTTTTTT. Amino acids: CASSTLTSGRYGGELFF.

This clonotype was observed many times. This chain links TRBV28 with TRBJ2-2, with 7 bases aligning to TRBD2. Germline V CDR1 and CDR2: MDHEN, SYDVKM. The CDR3 is made up of 21 amino acids. The V and J ends lost 2 bases and 9 bases, in that order; junction bases with no gene match: 27. CDR3 DNA: TGTGCCAGCAGTTTAGCCGGACTAGAAATCCGGGTTGCCTCGGGACGCCGGGAGCTGTTTTTT. Translating it yields CASSLAGLEIRVASGRRELFF.

The chain joins TRBV4-1 to TRBJ1-2; 7 nucleotides match TRBD1. Germline CDR1 reads MGHRA; CDR2 reads YSYEKL. CDR3 size: 16 residues. The trim removed 4 bases at V and 4 bases at J, leaving 12 bases unmatched. CDR3 bases: TGCGCCAGCAGCCCGATACAGGGGCCACATATCTATGGCTACACCTTC. Translation gives CASSPIQGPHIYGYTF.

This clonotype was detected only a few times. This sequence joins TRBV5-1 and TRBJ1-2; no firm D call. V was trimmed by 7 bases and J by 3 bases, leaving 7 bases between them. CDR1 SGHRS and CDR2 YFSETQ come from the germline V gene. The CDR3 is 11 amino acids. CDR3 region: CASLGYYGYTF. The CDR3 DNA reads as TGCGCCAGCTTAGGGTACTATGGCTACACCTTC.

This clonotype was seen at least ten times. This chain connects TRBV5-1 to TRBJ2-1; perhaps TRBD2 as D (6 bases). V was cut by 0 bases and J by 5 bases, with 15 bases left in between. The CDR3 is 16 amino acids. Germline loops: CDR1 SGHRS, CDR2 YFSETQ. CDR3 DNA sequence: TGCGCCAGCAGCTTGGCTCAGCGGGCCCCTAACAATGAGCAGTTCTTC. Its translation: CASSLAQRAPNNEQFF.

This chain joins TRBV7-8 and TRBJ1-1; TRBD1 matches 11 bases. V dropped 2 bases and J dropped 3; count of bases not matched to a gene: 11. CDR3 length equals 18 residues. Germline assignment: CDR1 SGHVS and CDR2 FQNEAQ. The CDR3 sequence is CASSLQDRGLQVDTEAFF. CDR3 sequence (DNA): TGTGCCAGCAGCTTACAGGACAGGGGGCTCCAGGTTGACACTGAAGCTTTCTTT.

V usage is TRBV20-1 and J usage is TRBJ2-3; tentatively, D is TRBD2 (6 bases). V was clipped by 3 bases and J by 2 bases, with 21 bases between them. The germline V gene has CDR1 DFQATT and CDR2 SNEGSKA (reference sequence). The CDR3 is 17 amino acids. CDR3 loop: CSASAVFRDSYTDTQYF. The CDR3 nucleotides read TGCAGTGCTAGCGCCGTCTTCCGGGACTCCTACACAGATACGCAGTATTTT.

This clonotype was detected many times. In DNA, the CDR3 is TGTGCCACCAGCACTCGCCGGGACAGGGATTCGGATGAGCAGTTCTTC. This gives the protein CATSTRRDRDSDEQFF. The rearrangement uses TRBV15 and TRBJ2-1; 9 bases line up with TRBD1. The V segment lost 4 bases and the J segment 8 bases; nucleotides outside the gene matches: 12. There are 16 residues in the CDR3. Germline V gene lookup returns CDR1 LNHNV and CDR2 YYDKDF (reference sequence).

This clonotype was seen repeatedly, ten times or more. This chain uses TRBV6-1 with TRBJ2-2; perhaps TRBD2 as D (5 bases). Germline values: CDR1 MNHNS, CDR2 SASEGT. The CDR3 totals 15 residues. Between the trimmed V and J ends, which lost 4 bases and 5 bases, there was a span of 14 bases. The CDR3, as DNA: TGTGCCAGCAGTGGCCCTATTAGGACTACCGGGGAGCTGTTTTTT. Translating gives CASSGPIRTTGELFF.

The chain employs TRBV3-1 and TRBJ2-2, with 7 bases that match TRBD1. The CDR3 runs to 16 residues. The V and J ends lost 7 bases and 4 bases, in that order; junction bases with no gene match: 12. Germline loops: CDR1 LGHDT, CDR2 YNNKEL (reference sequence). The CDR3 sequence: CASTSRTGLSTGELFF. As DNA, the CDR3 is TGTGCCAGCACTAGTAGGACAGGCCTATCCACCGGGGAGCTGTTTTTT.

This rearrangement joins TRBV5-1 to TRBJ2-2, with D possibly being TRBD1 or TRBD2 (5 bases each). Germline V gives CDR1 SGHRS, CDR2 YFSETQ. The ends were cut back, 4 bases at V and 5 bases at J, with 15 bases in the middle. The CDR3 runs 15 residues. The CDR3 nucleotides read TGCGCCAGCAGCCCCGGTGGGGGAGAAACCGGGGAGCTGTTTTTT. Its translation is CASSPGGGETGELFF.

This clonotype has just a few counts. J is TRBJ1-2 and V is TRBV5-6, with unresolved D. V was cut by 3 bases and J by 7 bases, with 13 bases left in between. The germline CDR1 and CDR2 sequences are SGHDT and YYEEEE. The CDR3 is 13 residues long. CDR3 sequence reads: CASSSDLFGGYTF. The CDR3 DNA reads TGTGCCAGCAGCTCAGACTTATTCGGTGGCTACACCTTC.

CDR3 nucleotides: TGTGCCAGCAGTAAAATGACTAGCGGGGATGAGCAGTTCTTC. Translation gives CASSKMTSGDEQFF. The chain combines TRBV27 with TRBJ2-1; 11 nucleotides agree with TRBD2. CDR1 and CDR2 (germline): MNHEY, SMNVEV (reference sequence). Trimming removed 5 bases from V and 8 bases from J; junction bases left unmatched: 5. The CDR3 has 14 residues.